These T cell receptor beta chains were read from a single sample in a study of blood T cells in healthy people across ages. TCRdb re-called the 5' RACE reads through MiXCR, storing one row per CDR3 protein. Among fewer than 2,000,000 distinct CDR3 sequences listed, roughly 30% were seen once. Specimen: blood. Receptor source: a woman in her twenties or thirties in good health. The conserved cysteine and the conserved F or W are not part of the CDR3 here. Fields, in order: CDR3 protein, J gene, V gene.

CDR3 protein: SASERTRRETQY
J gene: TRBJ2-5
V gene: TRBV20-1

CDR3 protein: ASSPGSVMETQY
J gene: TRBJ2-5
V gene: TRBV7-9

CDR3 protein: SARGSLAGRGVEETQY
J gene: TRBJ2-5
V gene: TRBV20-1

CDR3 protein: ASRQWAADTQY
J gene: TRBJ2-3
V gene: TRBV6-1

CDR3 protein: ASSVPGGVLDTQY
J gene: TRBJ2-3
V gene: TRBV7-9

CDR3 protein: ASSQSSGGASNEQF
J gene: TRBJ2-1
V gene: TRBV27

CDR3 protein: SARGGQVGGQPQH
J gene: TRBJ1-5
V gene: TRBV20-1

CDR3 protein: ASSFGTDNEQF
J gene: TRBJ2-1
V gene: TRBV7-9

CDR3 protein: ASSLAGTSVYEQY
J gene: TRBJ2-7
V gene: TRBV7-9

CDR3 protein: ASSQGLGLGTDTQY
J gene: TRBJ2-3
V gene: TRBV3-1

CDR3 protein: ATSARRASSMVLETQY
J gene: TRBJ2-5
V gene: TRBV24-1

CDR3 protein: AIGGVRGNTEAF
J gene: TRBJ1-1
V gene: TRBV10-3

CDR3 protein: ASSQVLVSAYGYT
J gene: TRBJ1-2
V gene: TRBV4-1

CDR3 protein: ASGTGLGFSPLH
J gene: TRBJ1-6
V gene: TRBV12-3/TRBV12-4

CDR3 protein: ASTPDRANYGYT
J gene: TRBJ1-2
V gene: TRBV6-6

CDR3 protein: ASRTGYLYSLF
J gene: TRBJ1-4
V gene: TRBV6-1

CDR3 protein: ASSLQGGGRTDTQY
J gene: TRBJ2-3
V gene: TRBV5-1

CDR3 protein: ASSQDLTGGTDTQY
J gene: TRBJ2-3
V gene: TRBV4-2

CDR3 protein: SATYTGELF
J gene: TRBJ2-2
V gene: TRBV20-1

CDR3 protein: SASRGLYTEAF
J gene: TRBJ1-1
V gene: TRBV20-1

CDR3 protein: ASSLWGESGELF
J gene: TRBJ2-2
V gene: TRBV7-3

CDR3 protein: ASSVDWYNEQY
J gene: TRBJ2-5
V gene: TRBV7-2

CDR3 protein: ASIGRVDTGELF
J gene: TRBJ2-2
V gene: TRBV25-1

CDR3 protein: ASSLQVSNKNIQY
J gene: TRBJ2-4
V gene: TRBV27

CDR3 protein: ASSFWEGELPEAF
J gene: TRBJ1-1
V gene: TRBV7-9

CDR3 protein: ATSGRTGNLAEQY
J gene: TRBJ2-7
V gene: TRBV15

CDR3 protein: ASSATSGYEQY
J gene: TRBJ2-7
V gene: TRBV10-1

CDR3 protein: ASSLVTSGGSYEQY
J gene: TRBJ2-7
V gene: TRBV7-9

CDR3 protein: ASRGTSGGDYNEQF
J gene: TRBJ2-1
V gene: TRBV6-6

CDR3 protein: ASSPSSGRLLSYEQY
J gene: TRBJ2-7
V gene: TRBV27

CDR3 protein: ASSQWGGQGGFLT
J gene: TRBJ2-6
V gene: TRBV4-1

CDR3 protein: AISGGRVQETQY
J gene: TRBJ2-5
V gene: TRBV10-3

CDR3 protein: ASSVAAAGLGSYNEQF
J gene: TRBJ2-1
V gene: TRBV9

CDR3 protein: AISEYRSSSVAYEQY
J gene: TRBJ2-7
V gene: TRBV10-3

CDR3 protein: ASYFTGFDNEQF
J gene: TRBJ2-1
V gene: TRBV12-3/TRBV12-4

CDR3 protein: ASRLVAVTNTGELF
J gene: TRBJ2-2
V gene: TRBV4-2

CDR3 protein: ASSLATGDTQY
J gene: TRBJ2-3
V gene: TRBV7-9

CDR3 protein: ASSQGIGGQDTQY
J gene: TRBJ2-3
V gene: TRBV3-1

CDR3 protein: ASRAGGDGSSYEQY
J gene: TRBJ2-7
V gene: TRBV5-5

CDR3 protein: ASSLRGEGTYEQY
J gene: TRBJ2-7
V gene: TRBV5-5

CDR3 protein: ASSIQSSTDTQY
J gene: TRBJ2-3
V gene: TRBV5-5

CDR3 protein: SAEKRGTDTDTQY
J gene: TRBJ2-3
V gene: TRBV20-1

CDR3 protein: SVDLGFNYEQY
J gene: TRBJ2-7
V gene: TRBV29-1

CDR3 protein: ASSFPRGRKPDTQY
J gene: TRBJ2-3
V gene: TRBV12-3/TRBV12-4